This TCR beta chain was identified during a study of T cells after yellow fever vaccination. Study results and caveats: FACS-sorted repertoires could contain abundant clonotypes contaminating from the bulk population. Although the secondary response was weaker, it peaked faster, at day 5 versus 15.

This clonotype has a count of ten or more. Its antigen is not known. Universal primer sites and UMIs were introduced during 5'RACE template-switching synthesis of TCR cDNA. TCRdb reprocessed the 5' RACE reads via MiXCR and lists one record per CDR3 protein. The data contain approximately 330,000 distinct CDR3 sequences, around 12% of them singletons. Trimming took 4 bases from V and 2 from J, leaving 9 bases between them. CDR3 length: 13 residues. The chain is built from TRBV12-3 or TRBV12-4 and TRBJ2-7; D may match TRBD1 or TRBD2 (5 bases each). This receptor was obtained from a man aged 18 to 35 who received the YFV17D yellow fever vaccine. The specimen was CD4+ T cells sorted from PBMCs, collected 15 days after the yellow fever booster vaccination. The CDR3 coding sequence is TGTGCCAGCAGTTATAGGGGAGCCTACGAGCAGTACGTC. Amino acids: CASSYRGAYEQYV.